Below are 15 T cell receptor beta chains sequenced from a single sample in a study (dated by TCRdb to the mid-2010s). Library preparation used RT-PCR. The sample was run on an Illumina MiSeq. TCRdb took the public reads, trimmed them with fastp at Q25, ran MiXCR for clone calling and kept in-frame beta chains. Rows with one shared CDR3 protein collapse into an entry with the most common genes and DNA. For this sample there are about 680,000 distinct CDR3 sequences; 13% to 15% appear just once. Jointly, the top ten make up about 3.9% of the sample. The sample was memory CD4+ T cells from blood. Source of these receptors: a female donor in good health, serving as a healthy control.

The V gene is TRBV9, the J gene TRBJ1-1; the match to TRBD1 covers 8 bases. The CDR3 length is 15 residues. Germline CDR1 and CDR2: SGDLS and YYNGEE. J lost 4 bases, V lost 0 bases, and 5 bases had no gene match. The CDR3 region is CASSVVAGGGTEAFF. CDR3 in DNA: TGTGCCAGCAGCGTAGTGGCAGGGGGCGGCACTGAAGCTTTCTTT.

The chain joins TRBV7-3 to TRBJ2-1; D unclear. Trimming shortened V by 2 bases and J by 1 base, and 6 bases separated the two germline ends. The germline V gene has CDR1 SGHTA and CDR2 FQGTGA. The CDR3 is made up of 14 amino acids. DNA for the CDR3: TGTGCCAGCAGCTTAGCGGAATCCTACAATGAGCAGTTCTTC. Amino acids: CASSLAESYNEQFF.

This clonotype was seen at least ten times. The chain is built from TRBV10-1 and TRBJ1-1; D gene uncertain. The CDR3 contains 14 residues. Germline assignment: CDR1 WNHNN and CDR2 SYGVQD (reference sequence). Trimming left V 7 bases short and J 6 bases short, with 18 bases between. The CDR3 coding sequence is TGCGCCAGCACACCGGACCTGTCCGGGTCTGAAGCTTTCTTT. This codes for CASTPDLSGSEAFF.

V usage is TRBV12-3 or TRBV12-4 and J usage is TRBJ2-3, with no clear D. The V and J ends lost 3 bases and 8 bases respectively, with 6 bases between them. The CDR3 is made up of 11 amino acids. The CDR3 reads CASSLLGTQYF. The CDR3 bases are TGTGCCAGCAGTTTGCTTGGTACGCAGTATTTT.

The table lists this clonotype with many counts. The chain employs TRBV5-1 and TRBJ2-3; TRBD2 matches 15 bases. Germline lookup yields CDR1 SGHRS and CDR2 YFSETQ. Germline trimming cut 4 bases from V and 0 bases from J; bases unmatched to any gene: 6. The CDR3 covers 18 residues. The CDR3 region is CASSLGTSGRPSTDTQYF. CDR3 coding DNA: TGCGCCAGCAGCCTCGGGACTAGCGGGAGGCCTAGCACAGATACGCAGTATTTT.

The chain couples TRBV3-1 to TRBJ1-5, with 7 bases aligning to TRBD1. This CDR3 spans 16 amino acids. V was pared by 1 base and J by 7 bases, with 10 bases of the junction left unmatched. Germline V gene data show CDR1 as LGHDT and CDR2 as YNNKEL (reference sequence). The DNA of the CDR3 is TGTGCCAGCAGCCAAGGAACAGGGGAAGGAGGGCAGCCCCAGCATTTT. Translated, it gives CASSQGTGEGGQPQHF.

This clonotype was detected only a few times. The J gene is TRBJ1-3, the V gene TRBV6-5; D possibly corresponds to TRBD1 (5 bases). Trimming shortened V by 5 bases and J by 7 bases, and 15 bases separated the two germline ends. CDR1 is MNHEY and CDR2 is SVGAGI in the germline V gene. The CDR3 length is 14 residues. The CDR3 sequence: CASSAGRLGNTIYF. The CDR3 DNA reads as TGTGCCAGCAGTGCGGGACGTCTGGGGAACACCATATATTTT.

This clonotype was detected a few times. The V call is TRBV12-3 or TRBV12-4, the J call TRBJ2-7; D is uncertain. This CDR3 region has 15 residues. The V end lost 2 bases, the J end lost 5 bases, and 16 bases lay between the germline ends. The CDR3 reads CASSLLFGRGHEQYF. The CDR3 nucleotides read TGTGCCAGCAGTTTATTATTCGGCAGAGGCCACGAGCAGTACTTC.

This clonotype was detected once. The rearrangement joins TRBV20-1 to TRBJ2-5; 7 bases line up with TRBD1. The germline V gene has CDR1 DFQATT and CDR2 SNEGSKA (reference sequence). The CDR3 is 16 amino acids. Trimming at V came to 5 bases and at J to 6 bases, leaving 18 bases not matched to a gene. As DNA, the CDR3 is TGCAGTGCTTCCCGTGGCCTTAAGACAGGGATGAAGACCCAGTACTTC. Translating it yields CSASRGLKTGMKTQYF.

Many counts were recorded for this clonotype. The CDR3 spells CSASPTGTYNSPLHF. The CDR3 nucleotides read TGCAGTGCTTCACCCACAGGAACCTATAATTCACCCCTCCACTTT. The rearrangement links TRBV20-1 to TRBJ1-6, with D maybe TRBD1 (5 bases). Germline V gene sequence: CDR1 DFQATT, CDR2 SNEGSKA (reference sequence). Trimming cost V 5 bases and J 2 bases, with 13 bases left between them. The CDR3 has 15 residues.

This clonotype was seen more than once but under ten times. The chain uses TRBV12-3 or TRBV12-4 and TRBJ1-1; D is unresolved. Trimming left V 1 base short and J 4 bases short, with 16 bases between. The length of the CDR3 is 16 residues. The CDR3 reads CASSLGVHVGGTEAFF. CDR3 DNA: TGTGCCAGCAGTTTAGGGGTACATGTTGGAGGCACTGAAGCTTTCTTT.

This clonotype came up a few times. The rearrangement links TRBV6-5 to TRBJ2-2, with D possibly TRBD2 on 6 matching bases. The germline gives CDR1 MNHEY, CDR2 SVGAGI. Between the trimmed V and J ends, which lost 6 bases and 4 bases, there was a span of 12 bases. The CDR3 is made up of 14 amino acids. The CDR3 sequence is CASSSGVLTGELFF. In DNA form, the CDR3 reads TGTGCCAGCAGCTCGGGAGTTCTCACCGGGGAGCTGTTTTTT.

This clonotype has at least ten counts. The rearrangement uses TRBV4-3 and TRBJ2-7; no reliable D call. The V end lost 0 bases, the J end lost 1 base, and 13 bases lay between the germline ends. Germline CDR1 reads LGHNA; CDR2 reads YSLEER. This CDR3 is built from 16 residues. As DNA, the CDR3 is TGCGCCAGCAGCCAAGATCTATGGCAGTCTTCCTACGAGCAGTACTTC. Protein sequence: CASSQDLWQSSYEQYF.

This clonotype was seen only a few times. The chain has TRBV20-1 and TRBJ2-5, with TRBD2 identical over 8 bases. Germline lookup yields CDR1 DFQATT and CDR2 SNEGSKA (reference sequence). V gave up 0 bases and J gave up 7 bases; unmatched junction bases: 7. The CDR3 length is 14 residues. CDR3 loop: CSARDSGGVGTQYF. CDR3 in DNA: TGCAGTGCTAGAGATTCGGGGGGGGTCGGGACCCAGTACTTC.

V gene TRBV6-5 combines with J gene TRBJ2-2; 9 bases fit TRBD1. J lost 4 bases, V lost 6 bases, and 6 bases had no gene match. The length of the CDR3 is 15 residues. In germline, CDR1 is MNHEY, CDR2 SVGAGI. CDR3 in amino acids: CASRGTGPSTGELFF. CDR3 nucleotides: TGTGCCAGCAGAGGGACAGGGCCGTCCACCGGGGAGCTGTTTTTT.